This T cell receptor beta chain was recorded in a study of blood T cell repertoires in COVID-19 (dated by TCRdb to between 2020 and 2021). Describing the broader study: Samples from collaborators originated in the United States, Italy and Spain and spanned both the acute and convalescent phases of COVID-19. The prospective study material was composed of cDNA or gDNA derived from T cells, B-cell-depleted T cells, or PBMCs. Subjects who had been exposed to COVID-19, were actively infected with it, or had recovered from it provided the deeply sampled blood TCRbeta repertoires that made up the dataset. The repertoires were made available in a free public database intended to serve as a resource for research on the immune response to SARS-CoV-2. The samples were drawn from the first 160 participants of the ongoing ImmuneRACE study and from 950 to 1,500 subjects provided by 6 global collaborators. Sample metadata almost always included a de-identified subject ID, COVID-19 status, age in years and sex. Where available, HLA class I and class II types were taken from metadata supplied by the sample provider and were not determined by assay-based typing.

A second Seattle source provided samples from volunteer blood donors who had recovered from COVID-19. Each collaborating institution followed its own protocols to collect whole blood in K2EDTA tubes. For TCRbeta analysis, collaborators shipped samples as frozen whole blood, isolated PBMCs, or DNA extracted from either of those sample types. To note about this clone: The clone's antigen remains unknown. Base qualities were left out, and no much larger clone turns up one base away.

Results and caveats for the whole study, not just this receptor: How much clinical and demographic metadata was included differed by source and by participant, and the metadata was provided uncurated.

The immunoSEQ Assay, a bias-controlled multiplex PCR, was used to amplify TCRbeta CDR3 regions from genomic DNA. Processing in the source paper ran as follows. The number of nucleated cells in each sample was estimated from the amplification of reference gene primers within the assay. To quantify the absolute abundance of each unique TCRbeta CDR3 rearrangement, sequence reads were collapsed and filtered. For each sample, productive Simpson clonality was calculated as the square root of Simpson's diversity index over productive rearrangements. This is the immuneACCESS table as TCRdb keeps it, with only in-frame sequences that have V and J called. A part of the clones is gone; compared with another copy, unresolved V genes explain less than half, and the rest is unexplained. D and trimming were read from the DNA, whereas the V and J calls and clone size are those reported in that table. The sample contains 250,000 to 350,000 clones, about nine tenths of them found a single time. In total, the top ten clones hold 5.5% to 7% of the sample.

Sequencing input: peripheral blood. The TCR comes from a woman under 40 who had recovered from COVID-19.

The nucleotide sequence reads TGTGCCAGCAGCCAAGGGACAGGACAGCCCCAGCATTTT. This sequence encodes CASSQGTGQPQHF. The rearrangement joined TRBV7-3 to TRBJ1-5; 8 nucleotides in the junction match TRBD1. Including the terminal cysteine and phenylalanine, the CDR3 comprises 13 residues. The entry retains the CDR3 DNA only, 39 bases that are in frame from base 1. V lost 5 bases and J lost 7 bases, and the count of bases not matched to a germline gene is 4. According to the germline V gene, CDR1 reads SGHTA and CDR2 reads FQGTGA.